This entry describes one T cell receptor (beta chain). Seattle cases were enrolled at active infection and followed longitudinally. Measured with immunoSEQ multiplex PCR; TCRdb has only the in-frame clones, and not every one. Found here are 250,000 to 350,000 clones, about 81% of them singletons; the top ten hold over 1.1%. The sample belongs to a study of blood T cell repertoires in COVID-19. Study in general: T cells, B-cell-depleted T cells, or PBMCs provided the cDNA or gDNA that served as material.

This receptor was taken from a human donor with COVID-19, enrolled during active disease. The donor label of this sample is uncertain. Specimen: peripheral blood.

The CDR3 sequence is CASSLDKAGDIEQFF. The CDR3 nucleotides are TGCGCCAGCAGCTTGGACAAAGCGGGAGATATTGAGCAGTTCTTC. This chain joins TRBV5-1 and TRBJ2-1; 8 nucleotides align to TRBD2. The CDR3 is 15 residues long. V dropped 0 bases and J dropped 9; count of bases not matched to a gene: 8. Looked up from germline, CDR1 is SGHRS and CDR2 is YFSETQ.